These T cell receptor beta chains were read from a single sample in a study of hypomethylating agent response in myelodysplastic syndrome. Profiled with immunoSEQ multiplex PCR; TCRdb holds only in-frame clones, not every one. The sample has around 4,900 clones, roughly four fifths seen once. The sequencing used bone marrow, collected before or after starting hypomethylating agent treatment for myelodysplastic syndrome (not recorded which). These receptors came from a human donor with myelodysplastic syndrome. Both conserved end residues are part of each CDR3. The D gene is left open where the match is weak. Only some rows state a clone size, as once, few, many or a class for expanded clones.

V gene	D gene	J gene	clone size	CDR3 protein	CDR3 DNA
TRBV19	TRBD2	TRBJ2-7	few	CASSLLAGPFEQYF	TGTGCCAGTAGCCTACTAGCGGGACCTTTCGAGCAGTACTTC
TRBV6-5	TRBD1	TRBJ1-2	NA	CASSNGQGTNYGYTF	TGTGCCAGCAGTAACGGACAGGGGACGAACTATGGCTACACCTTC
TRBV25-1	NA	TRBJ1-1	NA	CASTMNTEAFF	TGTGCCAGCACAATGAACACTGAAGCTTTCTTT
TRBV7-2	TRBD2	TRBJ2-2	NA	CASRSGTPNTGELFF	TGTGCCAGCCGGAGCGGGACGCCGAACACCGGGGAGCTGTTTTTT
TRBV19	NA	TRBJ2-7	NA	CASSSGTTFYEQYF	TGTGCCAGTAGCTCCGGGACCACCTTCTACGAGCAGTACTTC
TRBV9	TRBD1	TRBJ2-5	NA	CASSSGDRAVETQYF	TGTGCCAGCAGTTCCGGGGACAGGGCTGTGGAGACCCAGTACTTC
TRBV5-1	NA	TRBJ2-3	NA	CASSLSTDTQYF	TGCGCCAGCAGCTTGAGCACAGATACGCAGTATTTT
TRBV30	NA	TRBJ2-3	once	CAWTRGLRTDTQYF	TGTGCCTGGACTCGGGGGTTAAGAACAGATACGCAGTATTTT
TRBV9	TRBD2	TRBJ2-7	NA	CASSVDSGSYEQYF	TGTGCCAGCAGCGTAGATAGCGGGAGTTACGAGCAGTACTTC
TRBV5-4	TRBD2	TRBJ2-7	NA	CASSPPSGSSYEQYF	TGTGCCAGCAGCCCGCCTAGCGGGAGTAGCTACGAGCAGTACTTC
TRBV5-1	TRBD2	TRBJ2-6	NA	CASSLGGTTGANVLTF	TGCGCCAGCAGCTTGGGGGGGACTACTGGGGCCAACGTCCTGACTTTC
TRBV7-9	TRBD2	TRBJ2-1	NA	CASSYERLAAYNEQFF	TGTGCCAGCAGTTATGAACGACTAGCTGCCTACAATGAGCAGTTCTTC
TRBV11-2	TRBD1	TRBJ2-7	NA	CASSLDLRRTGATYEQYF	TGTGCCAGCAGCTTAGATTTACGTAGGACAGGGGCCACCTACGAGCAGTACTTC
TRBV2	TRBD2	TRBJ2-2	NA	CASRKGASGSTGELFF	TGTGCCAGCAGGAAAGGGGCTAGCGGGAGCACCGGGGAGCTGTTTTTT
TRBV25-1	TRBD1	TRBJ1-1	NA	CASSESFANRGEAFF	TGTGCCAGCAGTGAATCATTTGCCAACAGGGGTGAAGCTTTCTTT
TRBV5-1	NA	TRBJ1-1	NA	CASSLGSATEAFF	TGCGCCAGCAGCTTGGGGAGCGCCACTGAAGCTTTCTTT
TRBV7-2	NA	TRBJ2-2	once	CASSLDYRGTGELFF	TGTGCCAGCAGCTTGGACTACAGGGGCACCGGGGAGCTGTTTTTT
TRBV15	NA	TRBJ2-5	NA	CATSRDSGGAGETQYF	TGTGCCACCAGCAGAGATTCGGGGGGCGCAGGGGAGACCCAGTACTTC
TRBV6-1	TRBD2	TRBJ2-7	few	CASRIVAGGVDEQYF	TGTGCCAGCAGAATCGTAGCGGGAGGGGTGGACGAGCAGTACTTC
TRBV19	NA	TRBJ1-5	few	CASSDGGLGNQPQHF	TGTGCCAGTAGCGACGGGGGGCTAGGCAATCAGCCCCAGCATTTT
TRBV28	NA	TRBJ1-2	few	CASSSGTYGYTF	TGTGCCAGCAGTTCCGGGACCTATGGCTACACCTTC
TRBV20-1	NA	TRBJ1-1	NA	CSRVKTEAFF	TGCAGCCGGGTGAAGACTGAAGCTTTCTTT